This T cell receptor (beta chain) is from a study of blood T cell repertoires in COVID-19 (dated by TCRdb to 2019 to 2021). Context from the whole study: Samples covering the acute and convalescent phases of COVID-19 were provided by collaborators in the United States, Italy and Spain. The prospective study material was composed of cDNA or gDNA derived from T cells, B-cell-depleted T cells, or PBMCs. Deeply sampled blood TCRbeta repertoires from subjects exposed to, actively infected with, or recovered from COVID-19 were included in the dataset. A freely available public database, intended as a resource for researchers studying the immune response to SARS-CoV-2, is where the repertoires were released. Samples came from the ongoing ImmuneRACE study (first 160 participants) plus 1,254 subjects from 6 global collaborators. A de-identified subject ID, COVID-19 status, age in years and sex were almost always included in the sample metadata. Where available, HLA class I and class II types were obtained from metadata supplied by the sample provider rather than from assay-based typing. What the research found in general, with its limitations: The amount of clinical and demographic metadata varied by source and participant and was provided uncurated.

This clone turned up a few times. There is no known antigen for this receptor. Base qualities are not provided; no much larger clone lies one nucleotide away. Participants in the prospective study were aged roughly 18 to 89 years, lived in 20 to 25 United States geographic areas, and enrolled through a virtual design. Cohort assignment in the prospective study relied on participant-reported clinical history from a screening survey and a study questionnaire. Exposed participants had been in contact with someone with a PCR-confirmed or clinician-diagnosed COVID-19 case within 2 weeks of study entry. In the prospective study, whole blood, serum and a nasopharyngeal or oropharyngeal swab were collected from each participant by mobile phlebotomists. Participants in the prospective study had the option to provide additional blood draws and questionnaires over an approximately 2-month period. Prospective study blood samples were shipped either frozen or at room temperature before DNA extraction.

TCRbeta CDR3 regions were amplified from genomic DNA using the immunoSEQ Assay, a bias-controlled multiplex PCR. Regarding the original processing steps: The number of nucleated cells in each sample was estimated from the amplification of reference gene primers within the assay. Sequence reads were collapsed and filtered to measure the absolute abundance of every unique TCRbeta CDR3 rearrangement. For each sample, productive Simpson clonality was calculated as the square root of Simpson's diversity index across productive rearrangements. As stored in TCRdb, this immuneACCESS dataset retains in-frame rearrangements with V and J assigned. A fraction of the clones does not appear; measured against another copy, unresolved V genes explain less than half of the discrepancy, and the remainder lacks a known reason. V and J calls plus clone size are reproduced from that table; the DNA served to infer D and trimming. The sample profile shows around 130,000 clones; less than 85% of them were found once. The ten top clones hold approximately 1.6% of the sample.

The TCR was taken from a woman aged 18-29 years who had been exposed to COVID-19. The sequenced sample was PBMCs or T cells enriched from blood (not recorded which).

In nucleotides, the sequence is TGTGCCACCAGCAGACGGACTGTCTCCTACAATGAGCAGTTCTTC. The resulting protein is CATSRRTVSYNEQFF. The chain uses TRBV15 and TRBJ2-1; the D gene is perhaps TRBD2, from 5 matching bases. CDR1 and CDR2 are read off the germline V gene (reference sequence) as LNHNV and YYDKDF. From cysteine to phenylalanine, the CDR3 is 15 amino acids long. The only DNA kept is the CDR3, 45 bases in frame from the first base. V is cut by 2 bases and J by 0 bases, and the space between the germline ends is 8 bases.